A single sample is the source of the 10 T cell receptor beta chains below, sequenced in a study of CD8 T cells in ankylosing spondylitis. Whole-study results and caveats: A TCR beta motif of fewer than ten highly homologous variants seemed to mark ankylosing spondylitis blood.

TCRdb passed the 5' RACE reads through MiXCR, listing each CDR3 protein once. This table has about 480,000 distinct CDR3 sequences, under 20% appearing once. Their target antigens are unknown. Sequencing was performed on blood, either unsorted or a sorted T cell fraction (not recorded which). The receptors originated from a male donor with ankylosing spondylitis.

This clonotype has more than one count but fewer than ten. The chain couples TRBV5-1 to TRBJ2-1; no clear D. CDR1 is SGHRS, CDR2 YFSETQ, per germline. V lost 3 bases and J lost 0, with 13 bases in between. The CDR3 has 16 residues. The CDR3 loop is CASSSGALSSYNEQFF. The CDR3 region has the DNA TGCGCCAGCAGCTCGGGCGCTCTGAGCTCCTACAATGAGCAGTTCTTC.

The CDR3 sequence is CASSTGTANEKLFF. In DNA, the CDR3 is TGTGCCAGCAGTACCGGGACAGCCAATGAAAAACTGTTTTTT. This chain connects TRBV6-1 to TRBJ1-4; the match to TRBD1 covers 7 bases. V lost 5 bases, J lost 5 bases, and 5 bases stayed unmatched. Germline V gene sequence: CDR1 MNHNS, CDR2 SASEGT. The CDR3 consists of 14 residues.

This chain connects TRBV20-1 to TRBJ2-7; a possible D gene is TRBD1 (6 bases). This CDR3 is built from 13 residues. CDR1 and CDR2 from the germline V gene are DFQATT and SNEGSKA (reference sequence). Trimming cost V 3 bases and J 7 bases, with 16 bases left between them. This chain's CDR3 is CSASWDTSREQYF. Here the CDR3 DNA reads TGCAGTGCTAGCTGGGACACCTCTAGAGAGCAGTACTTC.

The table lists this clonotype with a few counts. This rearrangement joins TRBV5-1 to TRBJ2-3; 8 positions match TRBD1. Germline V gives CDR1 SGHRS, CDR2 YFSETQ. The CDR3 length is 16 residues. V shed 7 bases, J shed 0 bases, and the junction held 10 bases outside the gene matches. The CDR3 DNA reads TGCGCCAGCGGCAGACAGGGGTCAACTAGCACAGATACGCAGTATTTT. Protein product: CASGRQGSTSTDTQYF.

This clonotype occurred a few times. The V call is TRBV7-2, the J call TRBJ1-2, with TRBD1 as a possible D gene (6 bases). The CDR3 is made up of 16 amino acids. CDR1 is SGHTA, CDR2 FQGNSA, per germline. Trimming took off 5 bases at V and 2 bases at J, with 18 bases between the two ends. The CDR3 protein is CASSAPGAGRNYGYTF. For the CDR3, the DNA is TGTGCCAGCAGCGCCCCGGGGGCGGGGCGAAACTATGGCTACACCTTC.

This clonotype was recorded a few times. The rearrangement joins TRBV3-1 to TRBJ2-1, with TRBD1 identical over 9 bases. The germline V gene has CDR1 LGHDT and CDR2 YNNKEL (reference sequence). The CDR3 has 16 amino acids. V shed 4 bases and J 6 bases; nucleotides not matched to a gene: 10. For the CDR3, the DNA is TGTGCCAGCAGCCGGACGAGACAGGGGGGAATCAATGAGCAGTTCTTC. Its translation is CASSRTRQGGINEQFF.

This sequence joins TRBV7-9 and TRBJ1-2; TRBD1 is a possible D gene (5 bases). In germline, CDR1 is SEHNR, CDR2 FQNEAQ (reference sequence). V was trimmed by 5 bases and J by 0 bases, leaving 16 bases between them. This CDR3 is 16 amino acids long. The CDR3 sequence: CASSPGGQTANYGYTF. Here the CDR3 DNA reads TGTGCCAGCAGCCCCGGAGGTCAGACAGCTAACTATGGCTACACCTTC.

This chain uses TRBV6-6 with TRBJ2-7; 8 nucleotides agree with TRBD1. The CDR3 sequence is 13 residues long. The germline CDR1 and CDR2 sequences are MNHNY and SVGAGI (reference sequence). J was trimmed by 4 bases and V by 6 bases; bases with no gene match: 5. CDR3 sequence reads: CASRGDRRYEQYF. DNA of the CDR3: TGTGCCAGCAGGGGGGACAGGCGATACGAGCAGTACTTC.

The table lists this clonotype with a count of one. The chain combines TRBV6-5 with TRBJ2-7, with D possibly being TRBD2 (7 bases). Trimming removed 2 bases from V and 3 bases from J, with 20 bases in between. The CDR3 totals 17 residues. Germline-derived CDR1 and CDR2 are MNHEY and SVGAGI. The chain's CDR3 is CASSYKLGGGPFYEQYF. CDR3 DNA sequence: TGTGCCAGCAGTTACAAGCTTGGGGGGGGGCCCTTCTACGAGCAGTACTTC.

This rearrangement joins TRBV24-1 to TRBJ1-2, with 7 bases matching TRBD1. The J segment lost 8 bases and the V segment lost 2 bases, leaving 7 bases of the junction unmatched. The CDR3 is made up of 14 amino acids. Germline V lookup: CDR1 KGHDR, CDR2 SFDVKD. This chain's CDR3 is CATSDSPTGRGYTF. Here the CDR3 DNA reads TGTGCCACCAGTGATTCCCCGACAGGGAGAGGCTACACCTTC.